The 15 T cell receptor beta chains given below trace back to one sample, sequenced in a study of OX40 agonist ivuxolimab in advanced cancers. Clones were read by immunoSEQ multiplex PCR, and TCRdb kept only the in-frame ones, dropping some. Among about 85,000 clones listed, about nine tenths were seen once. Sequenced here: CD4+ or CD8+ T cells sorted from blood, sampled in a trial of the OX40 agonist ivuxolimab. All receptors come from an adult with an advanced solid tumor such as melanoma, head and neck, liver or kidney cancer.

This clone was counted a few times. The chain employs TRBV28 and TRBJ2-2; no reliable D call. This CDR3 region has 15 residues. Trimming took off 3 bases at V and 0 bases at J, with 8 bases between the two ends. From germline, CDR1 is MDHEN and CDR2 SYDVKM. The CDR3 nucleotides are TGTGCCAGCAGTTTCATGACCCCGAACACCGGGGAGCTGTTTTTT. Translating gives CASSFMTPNTGELFF.

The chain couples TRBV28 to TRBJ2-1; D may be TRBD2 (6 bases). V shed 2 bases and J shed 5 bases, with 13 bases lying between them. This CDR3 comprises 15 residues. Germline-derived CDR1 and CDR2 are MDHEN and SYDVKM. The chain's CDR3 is CASSLGGLIHNEQFF. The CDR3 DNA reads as TGTGCCAGCAGTTTAGGGGGGTTGATCCACAATGAGCAGTTCTTC.

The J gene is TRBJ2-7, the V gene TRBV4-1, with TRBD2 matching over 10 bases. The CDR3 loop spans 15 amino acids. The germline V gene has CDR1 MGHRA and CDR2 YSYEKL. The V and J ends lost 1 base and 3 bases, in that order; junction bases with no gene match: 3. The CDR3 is CASSQGLAGVYEQYF. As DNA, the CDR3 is TGCGCCAGCAGCCAAGGGCTAGCGGGGGTCTACGAGCAGTACTTC.

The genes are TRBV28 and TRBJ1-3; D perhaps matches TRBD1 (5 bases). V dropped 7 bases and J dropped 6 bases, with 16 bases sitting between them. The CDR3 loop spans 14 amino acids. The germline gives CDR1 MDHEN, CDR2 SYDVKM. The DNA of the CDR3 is TGTGCCAGCAATCGGGGGAGTCCCTTAAACACCATATATTTT. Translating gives CASNRGSPLNTIYF.

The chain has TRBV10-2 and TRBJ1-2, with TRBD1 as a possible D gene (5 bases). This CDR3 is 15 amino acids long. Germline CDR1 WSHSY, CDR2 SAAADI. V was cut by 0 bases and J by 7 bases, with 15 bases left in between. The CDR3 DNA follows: TGCGCCAGCAGTGAGTCGTCTGGGGGTATCCGTGGCTACACCTTC. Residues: CASSESSGGIRGYTF.

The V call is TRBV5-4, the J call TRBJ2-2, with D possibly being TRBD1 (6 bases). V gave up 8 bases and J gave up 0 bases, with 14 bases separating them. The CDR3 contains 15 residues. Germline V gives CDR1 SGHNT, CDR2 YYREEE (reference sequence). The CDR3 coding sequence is TGTGCCAGAATCACCGGGACACCGAACACCGGGGAGCTGTTTTTT. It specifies CARITGTPNTGELFF. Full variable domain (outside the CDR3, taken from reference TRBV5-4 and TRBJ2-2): ETGVTQSPTHLIKTRGQQVTLRCSSQSGHNTVSWYQQALGQGPQFIFQYYREEENGRGNFPPRFSGLQFPNYSSELNVNALELDDSALYLCARITGTPNTGELFFGEGSRLTVL.

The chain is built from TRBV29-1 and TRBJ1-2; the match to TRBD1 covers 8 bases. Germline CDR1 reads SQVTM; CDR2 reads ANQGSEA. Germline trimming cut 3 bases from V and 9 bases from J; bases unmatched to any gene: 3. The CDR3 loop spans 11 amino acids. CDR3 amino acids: CSVEGQARYTF. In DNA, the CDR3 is TGCAGCGTTGAGGGACAGGCCCGCTACACCTTC.

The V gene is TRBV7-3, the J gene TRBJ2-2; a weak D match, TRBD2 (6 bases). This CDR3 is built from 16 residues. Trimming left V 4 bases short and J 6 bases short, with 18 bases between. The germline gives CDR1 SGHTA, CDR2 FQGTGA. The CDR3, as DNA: TGTGCCAGCAGCTCGTCCGGGAGACTTCACGCCGGGGAGCTGTTTTTT. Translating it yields CASSSSGRLHAGELFF.

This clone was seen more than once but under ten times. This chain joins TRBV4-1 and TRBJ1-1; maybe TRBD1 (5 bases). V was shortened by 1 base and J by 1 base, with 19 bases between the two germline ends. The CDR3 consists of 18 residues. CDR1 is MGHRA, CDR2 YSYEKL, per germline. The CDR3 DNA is TGCGCCAGCAGCCAAGTTCTCCTTTCGGGACGAAAGAACACTGAAGCTTTCTTT. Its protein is CASSQVLLSGRKNTEAFF.

CDR3 sequence reads: CSAYIVGEFF. The CDR3 DNA sequence: TGCAGTGCATACATTGTAGGGGAGTTCTTC. The V call is TRBV20-1, the J call TRBJ2-1; D perhaps matches TRBD1 (5 bases). The germline gives CDR1 DFQATT, CDR2 SNEGSKA (reference sequence). The CDR3 is 10 residues long. Trimming removed 6 bases from V and 14 bases from J, with 14 bases in between.

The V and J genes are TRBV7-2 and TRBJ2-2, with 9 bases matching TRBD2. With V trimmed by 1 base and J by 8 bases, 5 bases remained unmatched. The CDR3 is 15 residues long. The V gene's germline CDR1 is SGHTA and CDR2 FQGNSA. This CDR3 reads CASSLVASGIGELFF. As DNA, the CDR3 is TGTGCCAGCAGCTTAGTCGCTAGCGGGATAGGGGAGCTGTTTTTT.

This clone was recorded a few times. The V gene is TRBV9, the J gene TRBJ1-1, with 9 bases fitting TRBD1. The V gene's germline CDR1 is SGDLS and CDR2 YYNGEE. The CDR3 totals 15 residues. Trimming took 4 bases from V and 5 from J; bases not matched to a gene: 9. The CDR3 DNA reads TGTGCCAGCAGCCTTGACGGACAGGGGAAAACTGAAGCTTTCTTT. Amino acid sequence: CASSLDGQGKTEAFF.

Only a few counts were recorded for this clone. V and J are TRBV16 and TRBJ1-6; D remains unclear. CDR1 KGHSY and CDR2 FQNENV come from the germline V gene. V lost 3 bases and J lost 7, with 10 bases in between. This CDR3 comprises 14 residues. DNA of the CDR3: TGTGCCAGCAGCCATACTCTAAGGAATTCACCCCTCCACTTT. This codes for CASSHTLRNSPLHF.

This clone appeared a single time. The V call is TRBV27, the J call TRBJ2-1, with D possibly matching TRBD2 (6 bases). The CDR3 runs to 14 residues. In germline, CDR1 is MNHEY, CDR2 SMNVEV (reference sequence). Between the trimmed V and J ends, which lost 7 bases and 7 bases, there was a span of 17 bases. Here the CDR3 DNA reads TGTGCCAGCAAATTCGGGAGAGAGAGTAATGAGCAGTTCTTC. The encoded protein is CASKFGRESNEQFF.

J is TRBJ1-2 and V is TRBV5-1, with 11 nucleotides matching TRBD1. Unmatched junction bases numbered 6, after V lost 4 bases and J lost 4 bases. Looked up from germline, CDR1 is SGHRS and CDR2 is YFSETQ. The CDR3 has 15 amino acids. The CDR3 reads CASSPGQGVRYGYTF. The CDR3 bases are TGCGCCAGCAGCCCGGGACAGGGGGTCCGCTATGGCTACACCTTC. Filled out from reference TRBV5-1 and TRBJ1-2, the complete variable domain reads KAGVTQTPRYLIKTRGQQVTLSCSPISGHRSVSWYQQTPGQGLQFLFEYFSETQRNKGNFPGRFSGRQFSNSRSEMNVSTLELGDSALYLCASSPGQGVRYGYTFGSGTRLTVV.